This TCR beta chain was profiled in a study of neurological immune-mediated disorders. Study-level findings and limits: Neither clinical nor MRI features were found to be associated with the multiple sclerosis repertoire cluster.

A total of 2 million PBMCs stored at -80 degrees C provided the unsorted libraries. The method for making cDNA was 5'RACE, and it used 10-nucleotide random UMIs. TCRdb called the 5' RACE reads again in MiXCR, with one record for every CDR3 protein. The repertoire includes about 41,000 distinct CDR3 sequences, 2% to 3% of them detected once, and less than 15% sits in the top ten. This CDR3 spans 15 amino acids. Trimming took off 0 bases at V and 3 bases at J, with 14 bases between the two ends. Looked up from germline, CDR1 is DFQATT and CDR2 is SNEGSKA (reference sequence). At least ten counts were recorded for this clonotype. Its antigen is not known.

Specimen: PBMCs. The J gene is TRBJ1-1, the V gene TRBV20-1; D is uncertain. The receptor comes from a man aged 25-45 years with multiple sclerosis. The DNA for the CDR3 is TGCAGTGCTAGAGAGACTCCGAACTCCTACACTGAAGCTTTCTTT. This codes for CSARETPNSYTEAFF.